Shown below are 22 T cell receptor beta chains from a single sample sequenced in a study of blood T cell repertoires in COVID-19. The method was immunoSEQ multiplex PCR; TCRdb's version includes in-frame clones alone and lacks a portion of them. The table records fewer than 250,000 clones, approximately 80% of them present only once. Sample: peripheral blood. The receptors come from a woman aged 70-85 years with acute or convalescent COVID-19.

This rearrangement joins TRBV6-5 to TRBJ1-3; a possible D gene is TRBD1 (5 bases). The CDR3 sequence is 13 residues long. Germline CDR1 MNHEY, CDR2 SVGAGI. Deletions cut 7 bases from V and 3 bases from J, with 10 bases between. CDR3 sequence: CASIRGVGNTIYF. The CDR3 DNA reads as TGTGCCAGCATACGGGGGGTTGGAAACACCATATATTTT.

The genes are TRBV5-1 and TRBJ2-1; the match to TRBD2 covers 9 bases. CDR3 length: 14 residues. CDR1 is SGHRS and CDR2 is YFSETQ in the germline V gene. J gave up 6 bases and V 2 bases, and 3 bases lay outside the gene matches. The CDR3 bases are TGCGCCAGCAGCTTCCGCGGGGGGGCCAATGAGCAGTTCTTC. This translates into CASSFRGGANEQFF.

The genes are TRBV7-8 and TRBJ1-1; 9 bases agree with TRBD1. The CDR3 has 17 amino acids. Per germline, CDR1 SGHVS and CDR2 FQNEAQ. V was clipped by 1 base and J by 1 base; unmatched bases: 7. The CDR3 is CASSLVTGGTGNTEAFF. The CDR3 region has the DNA TGTGCCAGCAGCTTAGTTACAGGGGGCACTGGGAACACTGAAGCTTTCTTT.

This chain connects TRBV12-3 or TRBV12-4 to TRBJ1-1, with D tentatively TRBD1 (5 bases). Trimming pared 5 bases from V and 3 bases from J, leaving 10 bases between. This CDR3 contains 13 residues. The DNA for the CDR3 is TGTGCCAGCAGTCCCCAAGGGGACACTGAAGCTTTCTTT. Its translation is CASSPQGDTEAFF.

The rearrangement links TRBV6-5 to TRBJ2-5; maybe TRBD2 (5 bases). The CDR3 is 13 amino acids. The germline V and J ends were trimmed by 1 base and 5 bases, with 8 bases remaining between them. From germline, CDR1 is MNHEY and CDR2 SVGAGI. CDR3 DNA sequence: TGTGCCAGCAGTTACTTGAGGAGGGAGACCCAGTACTTC. Its translation is CASSYLRRETQYF.

The J gene is TRBJ1-1, the V gene TRBV7-8; no definite D call. The germline gives CDR1 SGHVS, CDR2 FQNEAQ. The V and J ends lost 2 bases and 3 bases respectively, with 10 bases between them. CDR3 length equals 14 residues. The CDR3 bases are TGTGCCAGCAGCTTATTCTCCGGGGACACTGAAGCTTTCTTT. Protein product: CASSLFSGDTEAFF.

This chain connects TRBV29-1 to TRBJ2-6; TRBD1 matches at 7 bases. CDR3 size: 17 residues. V lost 5 bases and J lost 0; bases outside the gene matches: 10. Germline CDR1 SQVTM, CDR2 ANQGSEA. Here the CDR3 DNA reads TGCAGCGTTTCCCCACGACAGGGATCCTCTGGGGCCAACGTCCTGACTTTC. Translated, it gives CSVSPRQGSSGANVLTF.

The rearrangement joins TRBV27 to TRBJ1-2; 9 bases fit TRBD1. Germline V CDR1 and CDR2: MNHEY, SMNVEV (reference sequence). The junction had 4 bases not matched to a gene; V was cut back by 5 bases and J by 3 bases. The CDR3 is made up of 14 amino acids. The CDR3 region has the DNA TGTGCCAGCAGTGCGTGGACAGGGGACTATGGCTACACCTTC. Residues: CASSAWTGDYGYTF.

This chain joins TRBV7-6 and TRBJ2-7; 7 nucleotides agree with TRBD1. The ends lost 5 bases at V and 3 bases at J; junction bases unmatched: 13. From germline, CDR1 is SGHVS and CDR2 FNYEAQ. The CDR3 loop spans 16 amino acids. The CDR3 sequence: CASSLAPGQSIYEQYF. CDR3 nucleotide sequence: TGTGCCAGCAGCCTCGCACCGGGACAGTCGATCTACGAGCAGTACTTC.

V usage is TRBV18 and J usage is TRBJ2-1; TRBD2 agrees at 14 bases. The CDR3 loop spans 15 amino acids. The germline V gene encodes CDR1 KGHSH and CDR2 LQKENI. V trimming: 2 bases; J trimming: 7 bases; junction bases outside the gene matches: 1. The CDR3 protein is CASSPGTSGGNEQFF. The DNA of the CDR3 is TGTGCCAGCTCACCAGGGACTAGCGGGGGAAATGAGCAGTTCTTC.

The chain combines TRBV7-8 with TRBJ1-2; TRBD1 is a possible D gene (6 bases). V was shortened by 0 bases and J by 4 bases, with 9 bases between the two germline ends. The CDR3 consists of 14 residues. CDR1 is SGHVS, CDR2 FQNEAQ, per germline. This CDR3 reads CASSLAPDSYGYTF. DNA for the CDR3: TGTGCCAGCAGCTTAGCCCCGGACAGCTATGGCTACACCTTC.

The genes are TRBV5-4 and TRBJ2-1; 8 bases are shared with TRBD2. With V trimmed by 10 bases and J by 4 bases, 10 bases remained unmatched. Per germline, CDR1 SGHNT and CDR2 YYREEE (reference sequence). CDR3 length equals 14 residues. Written as DNA, the CDR3 is TGTGCCTTCAGCATGCGGGGGGCATACAATGAGCAGTTCTTC. Its translation: CAFSMRGAYNEQFF.

The V call is TRBV19, the J call TRBJ1-1; D might be TRBD1 (5 bases). Germline V gives CDR1 LNHDA, CDR2 SQIVND (reference sequence). The CDR3 contains 16 residues. The V gene lost 7 bases and the J gene lost 0 bases, with 18 bases spanning the gap. This CDR3 reads CASIPVSGGLNTEAFF. The CDR3 DNA reads as TGTGCCAGTATTCCCGTTTCCGGGGGATTGAACACTGAAGCTTTCTTT.

The rearrangement uses TRBV6-5 and TRBJ1-4, with D possibly TRBD1 on 6 matching bases. The CDR3 spans 14 residues. CDR1 is MNHEY and CDR2 is SVGAGI in the germline V gene. The V end lost 6 bases, the J end lost 5 bases, and 13 bases lay between the germline ends. CDR3 in amino acids: CASRRGQPNEKLFF. In DNA, the CDR3 is TGTGCCAGCAGACGCGGACAGCCGAATGAAAAACTGTTTTTT.

V gene TRBV6-2 or TRBV6-3 combines with J gene TRBJ2-5, with 7 positions matching TRBD2. The CDR3 loop spans 16 amino acids. Germline V CDR1 and CDR2: MNHEY, SVGEGT. Germline trimming cut 2 bases from V and 5 bases from J; bases unmatched to any gene: 11. CDR3 in DNA: TGTGCCAGCAGTTACAGTCTCGCGGGGGAGGATGAGACCCAGTACTTC. Protein product: CASSYSLAGEDETQYF.

The chain is built from TRBV29-1 and TRBJ1-2; 8 nucleotides align to TRBD1. Germline V lookup: CDR1 SQVTM, CDR2 ANQGSEA. With 4 bases clipped from V and 3 bases from J, the junction kept 7 bases outside the gene matches. This CDR3 spans 14 amino acids. The CDR3, as DNA: TGCAGCGTTGGCGAAGCAGGGGGCGACTATGGCTACACCTTC. Translation gives CSVGEAGGDYGYTF. Full variable domain (rest looked up from reference TRBV29-1 and TRBJ1-2): SAVISQKPSRDICQRGTSLTIQCQVDSQVTMMFWYRQQPGQSLTLIATANQGSEATYESGFVIDKFPISRPNLTFSTLTVSNMSPEDSSIYLCSVGEAGGDYGYTFGSGTRLTVV.

The rearrangement links TRBV5-1 to TRBJ2-5; possible D gene TRBD1, 5 bases. CDR3 length equals 13 residues. Germline V CDR1 and CDR2: SGHRS, YFSETQ. The ends were cut back, 5 bases at V and 5 bases at J, with 13 bases in the middle. The CDR3 spells CASRAGRAETQYF. The CDR3 DNA sequence: TGCGCCAGCAGGGCAGGGCGTGCGGAGACCCAGTACTTC.

The gene calls are TRBV30 and TRBJ1-2; D is uncertain. V was pared by 0 bases and J by 3 bases, with 8 bases between. Germline assignment: CDR1 GTSNPN and CDR2 SVGIG (reference sequence). The CDR3 contains 13 residues. This CDR3 is CAWSVSRDYGYTF. CDR3 sequence (DNA): TGTGCCTGGAGTGTATCCCGAGACTATGGCTACACCTTC.

The chain is built from TRBV5-1 and TRBJ1-2; 8 bases align to TRBD1. CDR1 and CDR2 (germline): SGHRS, YFSETQ. J was trimmed by 4 bases and V by 2 bases; bases with no gene match: 4. The CDR3 totals 14 residues. As DNA, the CDR3 is TGCGCCAGCAGCTTCGGACAGGGTCCCTATGGCTACACCTTC. Amino acid sequence: CASSFGQGPYGYTF.

This rearrangement joins TRBV4-2 to TRBJ1-2, with 10 bases aligning to TRBD1. Germline assignment: CDR1 LGHNA and CDR2 YNFKEQ. This CDR3 spans 16 amino acids. J lost 4 bases, V lost 4 bases, and 9 bases had no gene match. CDR3 in DNA: TGTGCCAGCAGCCCCTACTACGGACAGGGGGGCTATGGCTACACCTTC. Protein sequence: CASSPYYGQGGYGYTF.

J is TRBJ1-2 and V is TRBV2; 12 nucleotides line up with TRBD1. V gave up 9 bases and J gave up 3 bases; unmatched junction bases: 5. Germline V gene data show CDR1 as SNHLY and CDR2 as FYNNEI. CDR3 length equals 14 residues. CDR3 in amino acids: CARGQGAPDYGYTF. The CDR3, as DNA: TGTGCCAGGGGACAGGGGGCGCCCGACTATGGCTACACCTTC. The whole variable domain, remainder taken from reference TRBV2 and TRBJ1-2, is EPEVTQTPSHQVTQMGQEVILRCVPISNHLYFYWYRQILGQKVEFLVSFYNNEISEKSEIFDDQFSVERPDGSNFTLKIRSTKLEDSAMYFCARGQGAPDYGYTFGSGTRLTVV.

The J gene is TRBJ2-3, the V gene TRBV27; 8 bases map to TRBD2. Germline V gene lookup returns CDR1 MNHEY and CDR2 SMNVEV (reference sequence). V trimming: 5 bases; J trimming: 2 bases; junction bases outside the gene matches: 9. The CDR3 totals 16 residues. CDR3 in DNA: TGTGCCAGCAGTGCAAAACGGGGGGGCCTCACAGATACGCAGTATTTT. This sequence encodes CASSAKRGGLTDTQYF.